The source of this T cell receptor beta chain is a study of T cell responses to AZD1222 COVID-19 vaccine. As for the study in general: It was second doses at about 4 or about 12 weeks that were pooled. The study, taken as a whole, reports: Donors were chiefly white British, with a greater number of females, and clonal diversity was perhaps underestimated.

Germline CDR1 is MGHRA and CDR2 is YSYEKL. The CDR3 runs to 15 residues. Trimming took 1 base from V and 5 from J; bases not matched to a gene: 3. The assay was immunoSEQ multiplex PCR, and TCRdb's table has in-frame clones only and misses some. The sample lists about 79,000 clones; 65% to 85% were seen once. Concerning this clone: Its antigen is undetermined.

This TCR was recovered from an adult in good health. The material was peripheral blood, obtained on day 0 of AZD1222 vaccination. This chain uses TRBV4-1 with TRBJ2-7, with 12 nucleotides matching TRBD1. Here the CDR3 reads CASSQGGQGAHEQYF. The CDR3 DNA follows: TGCGCCAGCAGCCAAGGGGGACAGGGGGCCCACGAGCAGTACTTC.